The 23 T cell receptor beta chains presented below share a single source sample, sequenced in a study of blood T cell repertoires in COVID-19. Libraries were prepared by immunoSEQ multiplex PCR; TCRdb keeps only in-frame clonotypes and omits some of them. The sample lists 200,000 to 250,000 clones, 75% to 85% occurring once. Material for sequencing was PBMCs or T cells enriched from blood (not recorded which). These TCRs come from a woman aged 40-49 years with acute COVID-19.

The chain joins TRBV7-8 to TRBJ1-6, with TRBD1 as a possible D gene (5 bases). Trimming stripped 1 base from V and 6 bases from J, with 16 bases between. The length of the CDR3 is 17 residues. Germline CDR1 reads SGHVS; CDR2 reads FQNEAQ. This CDR3 is CASSLEGRGVGNSPLHF. In DNA, the CDR3 is TGTGCCAGCAGCTTAGAGGGAAGGGGCGTTGGTAATTCACCCCTCCACTTT.

This chain uses TRBV5-1 with TRBJ1-1; TRBD1 is a possible D gene (6 bases). The CDR3 has 14 amino acids. Trimming took 3 bases from V and 8 from J, leaving 17 bases between them. CDR1 SGHRS and CDR2 YFSETQ come from the germline V gene. The CDR3 DNA reads TGCGCCAGCAGCTCGGGACACCGGGCTTTAGAAGCTTTCTTT. As protein: CASSSGHRALEAFF.

The chain joins TRBV5-4 to TRBJ2-3; TRBD2 agrees at 8 bases. The germline V gene has CDR1 SGHNT and CDR2 YYREEE (reference sequence). The junction had 4 bases not matched to a gene; V was cut back by 0 bases and J by 4 bases. The CDR3 has 15 amino acids. The DNA for the CDR3 is TGTGCCAGCAGCTTGGCGGGACTAGACCCAGATACGCAGTATTTT. Protein product: CASSLAGLDPDTQYF.

This clone came up a few times. The rearrangement uses TRBV24-1 and TRBJ2-5; D might be TRBD2 (6 bases). Germline CDR1 reads KGHDR; CDR2 reads SFDVKD. Trimming removed 4 bases from V and 4 bases from J, with 12 bases in between. This CDR3 spans 14 amino acids. In nucleotides, the CDR3 is TGTGCCACCAGTGAAGTGACGGGAGTAGAGACCCAGTACTTC. This sequence encodes CATSEVTGVETQYF.

This rearrangement joins TRBV10-2 to TRBJ1-1; D possibly corresponds to TRBD1 (6 bases). Looked up from germline, CDR1 is WSHSY and CDR2 is SAAADI. The CDR3 covers 15 residues. V was shortened by 0 bases and J by 7 bases, with 15 bases between the two germline ends. The CDR3 region is CASSESIQGENEAFF. The CDR3 nucleotides read TGCGCCAGCAGTGAGTCGATACAGGGAGAGAATGAAGCTTTCTTT.

This clone has a single count. This sequence joins TRBV19 and TRBJ2-2, with 13 bases lining up with TRBD2. The V and J ends lost 5 bases and 6 bases, in that order; junction bases with no gene match: 6. The CDR3 loop spans 16 amino acids. Germline V CDR1 and CDR2: LNHDA, SQIVND (reference sequence). The CDR3 here is CASSHRTSGRSGELFF. The CDR3 DNA is TGTGCCAGTAGTCATAGGACTAGCGGGAGATCCGGGGAGCTGTTTTTT.

The chain is built from TRBV10-3 and TRBJ1-1; a possible D gene is TRBD1 (5 bases). Germline assignment: CDR1 ENHRY and CDR2 SYGVKD. This CDR3 contains 14 residues. V lost 4 bases and J 0 bases, leaving 9 bases between the germline ends. The CDR3 DNA reads TGTGCCATCAGTGTCTCAGGGTTGAACACTGAAGCTTTCTTT. This sequence encodes CAISVSGLNTEAFF.

The chain combines TRBV3-1 (or the pseudogene TRBV3-2) with TRBJ1-3, with 12 bases matching TRBD1. The CDR3 is 14 residues long. The germline V gene encodes CDR1 LGHDT and CDR2 YNNKEL (reference sequence). Trimming removed 8 bases from V and 4 bases from J; junction bases left unmatched: 3. The CDR3 nucleotides read TGTGCCAGCTGGGACAGGGGGCGAGGAAACACCATATATTTT. This translates into CASWDRGRGNTIYF.

DNA of the CDR3: TGTGCCAGCAGCTTAACGGAGCAACGGGGGAGCACAGATACGCAGTATTTT. This encodes CASSLTEQRGSTDTQYF. This chain uses TRBV7-3 with TRBJ2-3; the D gene is possibly TRBD2 (6 bases). Trimming cost V 0 bases and J 0 bases, with 13 bases left between them. The length of the CDR3 is 17 residues. Germline lookup yields CDR1 SGHTA and CDR2 FQGTGA.

The rearrangement uses TRBV25-1 and TRBJ2-7; D possibly corresponds to TRBD2 (5 bases). Germline V gives CDR1 MGHDK, CDR2 SYGVNS. Trimming removed 4 bases at V and 6 bases at J, with 19 bases between. There are 15 residues in the CDR3. The CDR3 DNA is TGTGCCAGCAGTGCCCGCGGGCTTGCTGGCAGCGAGCAGTACTTC. Translating gives CASSARGLAGSEQYF.

The chain combines TRBV19 with TRBJ1-6, with D unresolved. V lost 4 bases and J lost 7, with 11 bases in between. The germline gives CDR1 LNHDA, CDR2 SQIVND (reference sequence). CDR3 length: 14 amino acids. The CDR3 bases are TGTGCCAGTAGTACCGACGGGATCAATTCACCCCTCCACTTT. This sequence encodes CASSTDGINSPLHF.

This chain connects TRBV28 to TRBJ1-5; 8 positions match TRBD1. The CDR3 runs to 16 residues. Trimming took 4 bases from V and 2 from J; bases not matched to a gene: 7. The germline V gene encodes CDR1 MDHEN and CDR2 SYDVKM. CDR3 coding DNA: TGTGCCAGCAGTTCGACCTACAGGGGGGGCAATCAGCCCCAGCATTTT. Encoded protein: CASSSTYRGGNQPQHF.

In nucleotides, the CDR3 is TGTGCCAGCAGCTTAGAGGCAGGCCTAAATTCACCCCTCCACTTT. Translating it yields CASSLEAGLNSPLHF. V gene TRBV7-6 combines with J gene TRBJ1-6; D remains ambiguous. The V end was cut by 1 base, the J end by 7 bases, with 11 bases between. Per the germline V gene, CDR1 is SGHVS and CDR2 is FNYEAQ. The CDR3 is made up of 15 amino acids.

The chain employs TRBV23-1 and TRBJ1-2; D gene unclear. TRBV23-1 is labeled an ORF, and its function is uncertain. The CDR3 loop spans 15 amino acids. Trimming stripped 5 bases from V and 4 bases from J, with 17 bases between. CDR3 sequence reads: CASSGEKASIYGYTF. For the CDR3, the DNA is TGCGCCAGCAGTGGGGAGAAGGCCTCTATCTATGGCTACACCTTC.

This sequence joins TRBV3-1 (or the pseudogene TRBV3-2) and TRBJ1-3, with D possibly matching TRBD1 (6 bases). The CDR3 totals 15 residues. Trimming stripped 5 bases from V and 4 bases from J, with 15 bases between. Germline V gene lookup returns CDR1 LGHDT and CDR2 YNNKEL (reference sequence). This CDR3 is CASSAIPGTGNTIYF. Written as DNA, the CDR3 is TGTGCCAGCAGCGCCATTCCCGGGACAGGAAACACCATATATTTT.

The V call is TRBV19, the J call TRBJ1-5; possibly TRBD1 for D (5 bases). The CDR3 runs to 16 residues. Germline V CDR1 and CDR2: LNHDA, SQIVND (reference sequence). Between the trimmed V and J ends, which lost 7 bases and 3 bases, there was a span of 19 bases. CDR3 residues: CASNVMAGRDNQPQHF. CDR3 sequence (DNA): TGTGCCAGTAACGTCATGGCAGGGAGGGACAATCAGCCCCAGCATTTT.

The rearrangement uses TRBV19 and TRBJ2-7; D gene ambiguous. Trimming cost V 4 bases and J 5 bases, with 24 bases left between them. CDR3 size: 17 residues. CDR1 LNHDA and CDR2 SQIVND come from the germline V gene (reference sequence). The CDR3 coding sequence is TGTGCCAGTAGTACCTTGGGCTTGGCAAGACCTTTGGACGAGCAGTACTTC. This gives the protein CASSTLGLARPLDEQYF.

The rearrangement joins TRBV11-3 to TRBJ2-3; 7 bases are shared with TRBD1. In germline, CDR1 is SGHNT, CDR2 YENEEA. Losses at the gene ends were 5 bases for V and 6 bases for J; bases not matched to a gene: 11. The CDR3 length is 15 residues. The CDR3 loop is CASSPGTVKTDTQYF. The CDR3 bases are TGTGCCAGCAGCCCAGGGACAGTAAAAACCGATACGCAGTATTTT.

V gene TRBV19 combines with J gene TRBJ1-1, with D possibly TRBD1 on 6 matching bases. The CDR3 has 15 residues. The germline V gene has CDR1 LNHDA and CDR2 SQIVND (reference sequence). Trimming shortened V by 5 bases and J by 1 base, and 14 bases separated the two germline ends. The CDR3 coding sequence is TGTGCCAGTAGTTTACCAGGGGCCCCGAACACTGAAGCTTTCTTT. Its translation: CASSLPGAPNTEAFF.

The V call is TRBV19, the J call TRBJ1-6, with 8 bases identical to TRBD1. CDR1 and CDR2 from the germline V gene are LNHDA and SQIVND (reference sequence). This CDR3 contains 14 residues. V lost 7 bases, J lost 10 bases, and 9 bases stayed unmatched. Written as DNA, the CDR3 is TGTGCCAGTACCAAGCAGGGGGCAGGATCACCCCTCCACTTT. As protein: CASTKQGAGSPLHF.

The V gene is TRBV19, the J gene TRBJ2-3; D is unresolved. The CDR3 totals 13 residues. Germline-derived CDR1 and CDR2 are LNHDA and SQIVND (reference sequence). The ends were cut back, 7 bases at V and 2 bases at J, with 10 bases in the middle. DNA of the CDR3: TGTGCCAGTACCTATGGTTCCACAGATACGCAGTATTTT. Translated, it gives CASTYGSTDTQYF.

This chain joins TRBV2 and TRBJ2-5, with a weak D call TRBD1 (6 bases). The V end lost 9 bases, the J end lost 5 bases, and 16 bases lay between the germline ends. Germline CDR1 is SNHLY and CDR2 is FYNNEI. The CDR3 extends over 13 amino acids. The DNA of the CDR3 is TGTGCCAGAGGGGGTACAGGCGGGGAGACCCAGTACTTC. This encodes CARGGTGGETQYF.

The chain carries TRBV24-1 and TRBJ2-5, with 7 bases lining up with TRBD1. Per the germline V gene, CDR1 is KGHDR and CDR2 is SFDVKD. The length of the CDR3 is 15 residues. The V gene end was trimmed by 4 bases and the J gene end by 2 bases; junction bases not matched to a gene: 6. The CDR3 region is CATSDRGQVQETQYF. CDR3 DNA sequence: TGTGCCACCAGTGACCGCGGACAGGTTCAAGAGACCCAGTACTTC.